The 25 T cell receptor beta chains below were found in one sample sequenced in a study of T-cell memory formation after mild COVID-19. TCRdb passed the 5' RACE reads through MiXCR, listing each CDR3 protein once. This table has about 320,000 distinct CDR3 sequences, around 15% appearing once. Input material: PBMCs or a T cell subset sorted from them (not recorded which). Receptors originate from a man aged 18 to 30 who had mild COVID-19 (a few samples of this study predate the infection). Cell type and time point are not known.

This clonotype was seen repeatedly, ten times or more. The chain joins TRBV7-3 to TRBJ2-2, with 10 nucleotides matching TRBD1. Germline-derived CDR1 and CDR2 are SGHTA and FQGTGA. The CDR3 loop spans 15 amino acids. V gave up 6 bases and J gave up 5 bases; unmatched junction bases: 6. CDR3 sequence (DNA): TGTGCCAGCAGGCGGGGACAGGGGTATACCGGGGAGCTGTTTTTT. Protein sequence: CASRRGQGYTGELFF. Based on the CDR3 plus reference TRBV7-3 and TRBJ2-2, the full variable domain is GAGVSQTPSNKVTEKGKYVELRCDPISGHTALYWYRQSLGQGPEFLIYFQGTGAADDSGLPNDRFFAVRPEGSVSTLKIQRTERGDSAVYLCASRRGQGYTGELFFGEGSRLTVL.

The chain joins TRBV6-1 to TRBJ1-1, with D unclear. V was cut by 0 bases and J by 4 bases, with 9 bases left in between. Germline CDR1 reads MNHNS; CDR2 reads SASEGT. The CDR3 totals 14 residues. CDR3 nucleotide sequence: TGTGCCAGCAGTGAAGCGCCAGCTCGCACTGAAGCTTTCTTT. Residues: CASSEAPARTEAFF.

The chain joins TRBV3-1 to TRBJ2-2; D remains ambiguous. This CDR3 is built from 17 residues. V gave up 3 bases and J gave up 2 bases, with 16 bases separating them. CDR1 and CDR2 (germline): LGHDT, YNNKEL (reference sequence). CDR3 sequence reads: CASSQPGINANTGELFF. The CDR3 coding sequence is TGTGCCAGCAGCCAGCCAGGAATCAACGCTAACACCGGGGAGCTGTTTTTT.

At least ten counts were recorded for this clonotype. The CDR3 coding sequence is TGTGCCAGCAGCGATCCGGGAGAGACCCAGTACTTC. Protein sequence: CASSDPGETQYF. The chain combines TRBV5-6 with TRBJ2-5, with D unclear. Looked up from germline, CDR1 is SGHDT and CDR2 is YYEEEE. This CDR3 has 12 residues. The V end lost 4 bases, the J end lost 4 bases, and 8 bases lay between the germline ends.

This clonotype came up a few times. The chain combines TRBV3-1 with TRBJ1-6, with D uncertain. Per germline, CDR1 LGHDT and CDR2 YNNKEL (reference sequence). The CDR3 is 13 amino acids. V was cut by 1 base and J by 13 bases, with 11 bases left in between. CDR3 loop: CASSQGESMPLHF. The CDR3 DNA is TGTGCCAGCAGCCAAGGGGAGTCGATGCCCCTCCACTTT. Full variable domain (rest looked up from reference TRBV3-1 and TRBJ1-6): DTAVSQTPKYLVTQMGNDKSIKCEQNLGHDTMYWYKQDSKKFLKIMFSYNNKELIINETVPNRFSPKSPDKAHLNLHINSLELGDSAVYFCASSQGESMPLHFGNGTRLTVT.

This clonotype showed up just a few times. The chain employs TRBV4-2 and TRBJ2-1; 8 nucleotides line up with TRBD2. V lost 0 bases, J lost 8 bases, and 9 bases stayed unmatched. The CDR3 consists of 16 residues. Germline CDR1 is LGHNA and CDR2 is YNFKEQ. Here the CDR3 reads CASSQEAGGARYEQFF. The CDR3 DNA reads TGTGCCAGCAGCCAAGAGGCCGGGGGGGCCAGGTATGAGCAGTTCTTC.

The gene calls are TRBV6-5 and TRBJ1-5; D not resolved. V was pared by 2 bases and J by 3 bases, with 8 bases between. CDR1 MNHEY and CDR2 SVGAGI come from the germline V gene. The CDR3 has 14 residues. CDR3 region: CASSYAQINQPQHF. The CDR3 region has the DNA TGTGCCAGCAGTTACGCCCAGATCAATCAGCCCCAGCATTTT.

For the CDR3, the DNA is TGTGCCAGCAGTGATCCGGGACCCATAAATGAGCAGTTCTTC. It translates to CASSDPGPINEQFF. The V gene is TRBV25-1, the J gene TRBJ2-1; tentatively, D is TRBD1 or TRBD2 (5 bases each). The CDR3 sequence is 14 residues long. The germline V gene has CDR1 MGHDK and CDR2 SYGVNS. V shed 3 bases and J shed 7 bases, with 13 bases lying between them.

This clonotype was seen a handful of times. CDR3 bases: TGTGCCAGCACGGGTTGGACCCCAGGGGATGAGCAGTTCTTC. This sequence encodes CASTGWTPGDEQFF. The chain has TRBV6-2 or TRBV6-3 and TRBJ2-1, with a weak D call TRBD1 (6 bases). The CDR3 is 14 amino acids. Trimming removed 7 bases from V and 8 bases from J, with 18 bases in between. CDR1 and CDR2 from the germline V gene are MNHEY and SVGEGT.

This clonotype occurred a few times. The genes are TRBV29-1 and TRBJ2-2; D is ambiguous. The CDR3 loop spans 13 amino acids. The germline V gene has CDR1 SQVTM and CDR2 ANQGSEA. Trimming took off 6 bases at V and 3 bases at J, with 11 bases between the two ends. The CDR3 DNA sequence: TGCAGCGTCGGGCGGACCGACACCGGGGAGCTGTTTTTT. Protein product: CSVGRTDTGELFF.

The table lists this clonotype with a few counts. The chain links TRBV5-1 to TRBJ2-7; 10 nucleotides line up with TRBD1. Germline V lookup: CDR1 SGHRS, CDR2 YFSETQ. There are 15 residues in the CDR3. After removal of 4 bases from V and 4 bases from J, the junction contained 8 bases not matched to a gene. The CDR3 here is CASSQPTGGSYEQYF. The CDR3 nucleotides read TGCGCCAGCAGCCAACCGACAGGGGGCTCTTACGAGCAGTACTTC. Full variable domain (outside the CDR3, taken from reference TRBV5-1 and TRBJ2-7): KAGVTQTPRYLIKTRGQQVTLSCSPISGHRSVSWYQQTPGQGLQFLFEYFSETQRNKGNFPGRFSGRQFSNSRSEMNVSTLELGDSALYLCASSQPTGGSYEQYFGPGTRLTVT.

The chain joins TRBV5-1 to TRBJ1-6, with D hard to call. V was trimmed by 1 base and J by 7 bases, leaving 15 bases between them. The CDR3 loop spans 16 amino acids. Germline V gene lookup returns CDR1 SGHRS and CDR2 YFSETQ. The CDR3 loop is CASSLISRETNSPLHF. The CDR3, as DNA: TGCGCCAGCAGCTTGATTTCGAGAGAAACAAATTCACCCCTCCACTTT.

This clonotype was seen only a few times. The genes are TRBV6-2 or TRBV6-3 and TRBJ2-5, with TRBD1 matching 11 bases. J was trimmed by 3 bases and V by 8 bases; bases with no gene match: 8. Germline values: CDR1 MNHEY, CDR2 SVGEGT. The CDR3 sequence is 15 residues long. The CDR3 sequence: CASGGWTGGEETQYF. CDR3 DNA: TGTGCCAGCGGGGGCTGGACAGGGGGCGAAGAGACCCAGTACTTC.

This clonotype was seen at least ten times. The CDR3 DNA reads TGTGCCAGCAGCCGCGGGGGGATGAACACTGAAGCTTTCTTT. This translates into CASSRGGMNTEAFF. This chain connects TRBV7-2 to TRBJ1-1; TRBD1 might be the D (5 bases). Germline assignment: CDR1 SGHTA and CDR2 FQGNSA. The V gene lost 5 bases and the J gene lost 0 bases, with 10 bases spanning the gap. This CDR3 is built from 14 residues.

This clonotype has more than one count but fewer than ten. The chain uses TRBV6-5 and TRBJ2-7; TRBD1 matches at 7 bases. Germline V gene data show CDR1 as MNHEY and CDR2 as SVGAGI. This CDR3 has 14 residues. J lost 7 bases, V lost 6 bases, and 12 bases had no gene match. The CDR3 sequence: CASRTRTGRGEQYF. Written as DNA, the CDR3 is TGTGCCAGCAGAACCCGGACAGGTAGAGGAGAGCAGTACTTC.

This clonotype was counted only a few times. The chain is built from TRBV5-4 and TRBJ2-7; weak D call: TRBD2 (5 bases). Germline loops: CDR1 SGHNT, CDR2 YYREEE (reference sequence). This CDR3 has 13 residues. The V gene lost 4 bases and the J gene lost 2 bases, with 10 bases spanning the gap. CDR3 residues: CASSRTDTYEQYV. For the CDR3, the DNA is TGTGCCAGCAGCCGGACTGATACCTACGAGCAGTACGTC.

The J gene is TRBJ1-1, the V gene TRBV6-5; D gene ambiguous. V lost 8 bases, J lost 4 bases, and 17 bases lay in between. Per the germline V gene, CDR1 is MNHEY and CDR2 is SVGAGI. The CDR3 has 14 amino acids. For the CDR3, the DNA is TGTGCCAGCCGAAAGGGAGCGCCGATCACTGAAGCTTTCTTT. Encoded protein: CASRKGAPITEAFF.

This clonotype came up a few times. The rearrangement uses TRBV4-3 and TRBJ2-7; 9 bases fit TRBD1. The CDR3 is 15 residues long. Trimming cost V 5 bases and J 2 bases; bases outside gene matches: 7. Germline CDR1 is LGHNA and CDR2 is YSLEER. CDR3 in DNA: TGCGCCAGCAGCGGTCCCCACAGGGGGCCCTACGAGCAGTACGTC. This encodes CASSGPHRGPYEQYV.

J is TRBJ2-7 and V is TRBV20-1; 16 nucleotides align to TRBD2. Germline values: CDR1 DFQATT, CDR2 SNEGSKA (reference sequence). V lost 5 bases to trimming and J lost 6 bases; unmatched junction nucleotides: 10. The length of the CDR3 is 16 residues. The CDR3 is CSALTGTSGGAPEQYF. CDR3 DNA: TGCAGTGCTTTGACCGGGACTAGCGGGGGGGCACCCGAGCAGTACTTC.

The rearrangement links TRBV7-9 to TRBJ1-4; tentatively, D is TRBD1 (5 bases). The CDR3 has 15 amino acids. Germline assignment: CDR1 SEHNR and CDR2 FQNEAQ (reference sequence). The germline V and J ends were trimmed by 6 bases and 7 bases, with 18 bases remaining between them. The CDR3 DNA sequence: TGTGCCAGCAGAGAGTACAGGTGGCAAGTTGAAAAACTGTTTTTT. It specifies CASREYRWQVEKLFF.

The chain links TRBV3-1 to TRBJ1-1, with no clear D. This CDR3 spans 13 amino acids. From germline, CDR1 is LGHDT and CDR2 YNNKEL (reference sequence). V gave up 1 base and J gave up 1 base, with 4 bases separating them. This chain's CDR3 is CASSQVPNTEAFF. The CDR3 coding sequence is TGTGCCAGCAGCCAAGTTCCGAACACTGAAGCTTTCTTT.

This clonotype was counted between two and nine times. This chain joins TRBV15 and TRBJ1-4; no definite D call. From germline, CDR1 is LNHNV and CDR2 YYDKDF (reference sequence). This CDR3 region has 15 residues. The V and J ends lost 0 bases and 0 bases respectively, with 5 bases between them. The CDR3: CATSREAATNEKLFF. CDR3 sequence (DNA): TGTGCCACCAGCAGAGAGGCAGCAACTAATGAAAAACTGTTTTTT.

In this sample, this clonotype turned up many times. CDR3 protein: CASSLGLSGTTDTQYF. DNA for the CDR3: TGCGCCAGCAGCTTGGGTCTTAGCGGGACCACAGATACGCAGTATTTT. This chain joins TRBV5-1 and TRBJ2-3, with TRBD2 matching over 8 bases. CDR1 and CDR2 from the germline V gene are SGHRS and YFSETQ. This CDR3 is built from 16 residues. V was pared by 0 bases and J by 2 bases, with 5 bases of the junction left unmatched.

This clonotype was counted only a few times. This rearrangement joins TRBV5-1 to TRBJ2-3; D is possibly TRBD1 (5 bases). This CDR3 is 15 amino acids long. Trimming left V 0 bases short and J 14 bases short, with 22 bases between. In germline, CDR1 is SGHRS, CDR2 YFSETQ. The CDR3 loop reads CASSLEPDIAVVAYF. The CDR3 DNA follows: TGCGCCAGCAGCTTGGAGCCGGACATTGCAGTAGTCGCGTATTTT.

This clonotype was found a few times. The rearrangement joins TRBV5-6 to TRBJ2-7; the match to TRBD1 covers 7 bases. CDR1 and CDR2 (germline): SGHDT, YYEEEE. After removal of 3 bases from V and 10 bases from J, the junction contained 10 bases not matched to a gene. The CDR3 is made up of 13 amino acids. The CDR3 sequence is CASSWGQGVKQYF. DNA for the CDR3: TGTGCCAGCAGCTGGGGGCAGGGGGTGAAACAGTACTTC.